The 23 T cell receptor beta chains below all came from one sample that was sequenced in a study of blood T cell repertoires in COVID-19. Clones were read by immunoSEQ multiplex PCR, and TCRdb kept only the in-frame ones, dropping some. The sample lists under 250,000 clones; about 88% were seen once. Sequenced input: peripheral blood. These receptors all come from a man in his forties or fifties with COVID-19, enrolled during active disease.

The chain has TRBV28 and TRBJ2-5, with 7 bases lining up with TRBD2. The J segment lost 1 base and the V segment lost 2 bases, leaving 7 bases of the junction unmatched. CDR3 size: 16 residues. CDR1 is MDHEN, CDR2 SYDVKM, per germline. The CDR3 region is CASSLTRGILQETQYF. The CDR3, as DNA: TGTGCCAGCAGTTTAACGCGGGGGATCCTCCAAGAGACCCAGTACTTC.

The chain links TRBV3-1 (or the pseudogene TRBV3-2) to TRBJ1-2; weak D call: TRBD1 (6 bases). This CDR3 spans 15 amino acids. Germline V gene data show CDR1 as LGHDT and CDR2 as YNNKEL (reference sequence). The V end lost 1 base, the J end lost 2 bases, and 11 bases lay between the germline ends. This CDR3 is CASSQGTGSNYGYTF. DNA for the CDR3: TGTGCCAGCAGCCAAGGCACAGGGTCAAACTATGGCTACACCTTC.

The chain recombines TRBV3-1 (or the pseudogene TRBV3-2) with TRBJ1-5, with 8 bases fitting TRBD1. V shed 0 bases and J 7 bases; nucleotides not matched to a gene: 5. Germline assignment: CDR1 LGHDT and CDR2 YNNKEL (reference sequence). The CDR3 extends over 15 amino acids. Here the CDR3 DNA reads TGTGCCAGCAGCCAAGATTTGGACAGGGAGCAGCCCCAGCATTTT. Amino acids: CASSQDLDREQPQHF.

The CDR3 DNA follows: TGCGCCAGCAAAAAACGGACAGTAATGAACACTGAAGCTTTCTTT. It translates to CASKKRTVMNTEAFF. The chain employs TRBV5-1 and TRBJ1-1; tentative D call: TRBD1 (6 bases). Germline V gene lookup returns CDR1 SGHRS and CDR2 YFSETQ. This CDR3 spans 15 amino acids. V was pared by 6 bases and J by 0 bases, with 15 bases between.

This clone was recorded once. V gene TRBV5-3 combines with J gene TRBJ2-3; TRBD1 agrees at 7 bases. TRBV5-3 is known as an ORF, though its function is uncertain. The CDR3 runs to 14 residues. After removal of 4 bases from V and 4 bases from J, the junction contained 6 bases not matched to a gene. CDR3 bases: TGTGCCAGAAGCGCGCGGACAGGTCCAGATACGCAGTATTTT. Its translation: CARSARTGPDTQYF.

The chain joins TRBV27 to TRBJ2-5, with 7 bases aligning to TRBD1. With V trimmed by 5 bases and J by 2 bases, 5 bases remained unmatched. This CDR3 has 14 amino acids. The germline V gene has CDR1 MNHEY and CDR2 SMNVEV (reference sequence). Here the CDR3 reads CASSPGTAQETQYF. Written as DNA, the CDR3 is TGTGCCAGCAGTCCAGGGACAGCTCAAGAGACCCAGTACTTC.

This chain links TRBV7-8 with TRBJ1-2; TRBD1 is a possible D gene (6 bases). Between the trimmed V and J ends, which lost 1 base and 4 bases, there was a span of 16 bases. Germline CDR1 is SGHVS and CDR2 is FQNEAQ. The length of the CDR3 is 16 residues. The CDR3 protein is CASSLGTVTKGYGYTF. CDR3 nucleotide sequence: TGTGCCAGCAGCTTAGGGACAGTGACTAAGGGCTATGGCTACACCTTC.

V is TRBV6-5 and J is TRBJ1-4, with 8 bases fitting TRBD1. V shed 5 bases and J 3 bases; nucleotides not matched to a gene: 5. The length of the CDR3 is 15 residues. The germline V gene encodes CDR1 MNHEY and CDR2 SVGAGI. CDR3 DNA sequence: TGTGCCAGCAGTACATACAGGGGGGCTAATGAAAAACTGTTTTTT. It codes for CASSTYRGANEKLFF.

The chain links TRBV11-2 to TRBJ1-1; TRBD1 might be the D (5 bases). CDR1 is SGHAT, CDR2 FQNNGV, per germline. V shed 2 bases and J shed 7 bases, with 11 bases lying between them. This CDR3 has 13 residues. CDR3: CASSLTTEREAFF. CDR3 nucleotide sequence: TGTGCCAGCAGCTTAACGACAGAACGTGAAGCTTTCTTT.

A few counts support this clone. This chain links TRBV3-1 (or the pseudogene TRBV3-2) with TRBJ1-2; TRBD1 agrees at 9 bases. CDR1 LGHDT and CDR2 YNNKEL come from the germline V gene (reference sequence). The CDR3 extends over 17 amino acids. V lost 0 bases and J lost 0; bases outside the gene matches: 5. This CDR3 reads CASSQDMGTGTNYGYTF. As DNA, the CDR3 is TGTGCCAGCAGCCAAGACATGGGGACAGGGACTAACTATGGCTACACCTTC.

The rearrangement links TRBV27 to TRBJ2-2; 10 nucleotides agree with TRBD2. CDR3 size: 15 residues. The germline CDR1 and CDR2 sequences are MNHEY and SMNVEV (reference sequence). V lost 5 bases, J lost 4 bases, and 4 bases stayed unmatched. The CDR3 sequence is CASSPGLAATGELFF. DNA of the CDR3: TGTGCCAGCAGTCCAGGACTAGCGGCCACCGGGGAGCTGTTTTTT.

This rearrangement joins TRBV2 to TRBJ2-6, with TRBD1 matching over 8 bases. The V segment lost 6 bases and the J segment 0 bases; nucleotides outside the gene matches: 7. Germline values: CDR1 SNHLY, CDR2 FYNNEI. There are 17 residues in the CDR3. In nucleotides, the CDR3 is TGTGCCAGCAGAGCAGGACAGGGATACTCTGGGGCCAACGTCCTGACTTTC. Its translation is CASRAGQGYSGANVLTF.

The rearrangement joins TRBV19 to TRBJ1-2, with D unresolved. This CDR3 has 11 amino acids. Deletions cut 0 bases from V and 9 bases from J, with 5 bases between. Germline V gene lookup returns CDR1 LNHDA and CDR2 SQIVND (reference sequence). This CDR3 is CASSIDQSYTF. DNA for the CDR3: TGTGCCAGTAGTATAGACCAAAGCTACACCTTC.

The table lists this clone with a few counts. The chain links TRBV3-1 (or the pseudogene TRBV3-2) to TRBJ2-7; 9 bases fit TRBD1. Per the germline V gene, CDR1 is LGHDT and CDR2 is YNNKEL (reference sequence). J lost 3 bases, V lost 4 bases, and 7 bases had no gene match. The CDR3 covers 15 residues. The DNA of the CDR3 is TGTGCCAGCAGCCGAGTACAGGGGGCTAGCTACGAGCAGTACTTC. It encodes CASSRVQGASYEQYF.

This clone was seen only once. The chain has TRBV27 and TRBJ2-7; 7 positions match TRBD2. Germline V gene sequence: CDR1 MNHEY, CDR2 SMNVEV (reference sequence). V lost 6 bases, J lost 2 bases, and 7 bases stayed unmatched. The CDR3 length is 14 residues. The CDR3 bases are TGTGCCAGCAGGATCATGAGCGGGGCCTACGAGCAGTACTTC. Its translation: CASRIMSGAYEQYF.

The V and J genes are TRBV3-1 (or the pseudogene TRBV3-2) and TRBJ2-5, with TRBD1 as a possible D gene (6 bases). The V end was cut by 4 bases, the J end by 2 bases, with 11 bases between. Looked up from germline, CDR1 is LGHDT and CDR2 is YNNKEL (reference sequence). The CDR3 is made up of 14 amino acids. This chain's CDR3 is CASSPRQVQETQYF. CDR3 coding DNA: TGTGCCAGCAGCCCCCGACAGGTACAAGAGACCCAGTACTTC.

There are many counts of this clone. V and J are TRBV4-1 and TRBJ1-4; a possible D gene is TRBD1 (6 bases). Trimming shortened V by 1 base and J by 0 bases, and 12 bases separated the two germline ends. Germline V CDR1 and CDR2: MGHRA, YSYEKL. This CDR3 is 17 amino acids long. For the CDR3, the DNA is TGCGCCAGCAGCCAAGCAGTAAGGACAGCAACTAATGAAAAACTGTTTTTT. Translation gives CASSQAVRTATNEKLFF.

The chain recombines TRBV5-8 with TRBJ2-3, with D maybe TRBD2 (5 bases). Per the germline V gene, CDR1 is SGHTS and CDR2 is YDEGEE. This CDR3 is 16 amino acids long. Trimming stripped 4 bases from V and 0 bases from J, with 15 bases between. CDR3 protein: CASSPRGLASTDTQYF. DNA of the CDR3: TGTGCCAGCAGCCCTCGCGGGCTAGCTAGCACAGATACGCAGTATTTT.

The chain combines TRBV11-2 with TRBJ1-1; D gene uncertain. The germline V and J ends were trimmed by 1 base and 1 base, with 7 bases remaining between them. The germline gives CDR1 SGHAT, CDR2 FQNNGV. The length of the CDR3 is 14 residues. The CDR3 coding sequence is TGTGCCAGCAGCTTAGTCATGGCGAACACTGAAGCTTTCTTT. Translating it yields CASSLVMANTEAFF.

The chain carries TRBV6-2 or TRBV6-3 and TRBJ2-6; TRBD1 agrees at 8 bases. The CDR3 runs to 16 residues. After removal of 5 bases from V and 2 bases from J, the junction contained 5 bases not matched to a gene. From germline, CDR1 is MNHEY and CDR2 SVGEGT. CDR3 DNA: TGTGCCAGCAGTCAGAGGACAGGGCCTGGGGCCAACGTCCTGACTTTC. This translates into CASSQRTGPGANVLTF.

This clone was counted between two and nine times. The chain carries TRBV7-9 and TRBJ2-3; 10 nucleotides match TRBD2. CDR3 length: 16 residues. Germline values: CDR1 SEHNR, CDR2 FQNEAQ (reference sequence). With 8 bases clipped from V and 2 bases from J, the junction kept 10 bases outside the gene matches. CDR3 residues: CASLVGGLAATDTQYF. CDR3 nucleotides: TGTGCCAGCCTGGTAGGTGGACTAGCGGCCACAGATACGCAGTATTTT.

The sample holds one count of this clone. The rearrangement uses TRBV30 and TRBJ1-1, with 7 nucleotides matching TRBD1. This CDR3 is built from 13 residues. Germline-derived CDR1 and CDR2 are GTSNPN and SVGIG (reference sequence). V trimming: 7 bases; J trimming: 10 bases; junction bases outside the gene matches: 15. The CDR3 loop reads CALETGTLWVAFF. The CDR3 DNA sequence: TGTGCCTTAGAGACAGGGACCCTATGGGTAGCTTTCTTT.

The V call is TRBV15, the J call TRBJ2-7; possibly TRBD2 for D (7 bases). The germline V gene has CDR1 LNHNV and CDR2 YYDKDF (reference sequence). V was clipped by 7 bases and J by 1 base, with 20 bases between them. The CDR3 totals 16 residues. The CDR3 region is CATKTGPPGGSYEQYF. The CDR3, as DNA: TGTGCCACCAAGACAGGCCCTCCGGGGGGATCCTACGAGCAGTACTTC.